The T cell receptor (beta chain) under discussion was sequenced for a study of CXCR3-negative and CXCR3-positive naive CD8 T cells. Study-wide background: Per-library TRB read counts averaged about 1.5 +/- 0.3 million, adding up to around 140 million in total. Study-wide findings and caveats: For the naive subsets, surface CD5 was similar, and TCR strength was inferred from TRB CDR3 properties. When CXCR3-positive naive cells were set against CXCR3-negative naive cells, the former had more hydrophobic TRB CDR3s. Naive CXCR3-positive and CXCR3-negative cells shared TRBV-TRBJ usage; memory cells diverged.

Each TRB cDNA library was prepared by 5' RACE (with UMI labels). TCRdb reprocessed the 5' RACE reads, with one entry per CDR3 protein and no DNA. The table lists approximately 140,000 distinct CDR3 sequences. The CD45RO-CCR7+CD27+CD95- phenotype denoted naive CD8+ T cells. For this clonotype: The antigen remains unidentified.

The CDR3 runs 17 residues. Germline lookup yields CDR1 SEHNR and CDR2 FQNEAQ (reference sequence). This TCR came from a human donor in good health. Some clones in this sample may be carry-over from other donors' samples. The rearrangement links TRBV7-9 to TRBJ2-7; checking the TCRdb D call of TRBD2 is not possible without DNA. Material for sequencing was naive CXCR3+ CD8+ T cells from blood. Described subset: CD45RO-CCR7+CD27+CD95- naive CD8+ T cells expressing CXCR3 (TNR3+). The CDR3 region is CASSLFRGGGGTYEQYF.